One and the same sample provided the 13 T cell receptor beta chains below, sequenced in a study of identical twins. TCRdb processed the 5' RACE reads anew with MiXCR; each CDR3 protein has one entry. Of fewer than 650,000 distinct CDR3 sequences detected, around 7.5% appear once; the ten largest clones hold 1.5% to 2%. This sample also belongs to another study, concerning yellow fever vaccine responses in identical twins.

Source material: PBMCs. The receptors were sampled from a woman younger than 35 in good health.

This clonotype was counted at least ten times. J is TRBJ1-1 and V is TRBV10-3; D is possibly TRBD1 (5 bases). Germline V CDR1 and CDR2: ENHRY, SYGVKD. V was pared by 0 bases and J by 14 bases, with 13 bases between. The CDR3 extends over 12 amino acids. CDR3 in DNA: TGTGCCATCAGTGAGTCCGCGGGGCGGCTGTTCTTT. Translating it yields CAISESAGRLFF.

This sequence joins TRBV7-2 and TRBJ2-7, with no clear D. V was shortened by 2 bases and J by 3 bases, with 8 bases between the two germline ends. This CDR3 region has 13 residues. Germline loops: CDR1 SGHTA, CDR2 FQGNSA. CDR3 residues: CASSLNKYYEQYV. The CDR3 nucleotides are TGTGCCAGCAGCTTAAATAAGTACTACGAGCAGTACGTC.

The chain is built from TRBV12-3 or TRBV12-4 and TRBJ2-5; 16 nucleotides agree with TRBD2. The junction had 9 bases not matched to a gene; V was cut back by 6 bases and J by 5 bases. CDR3 length: 17 amino acids. CDR3 DNA: TGTGCCAGCAGCCCCGGGACTAGCGGGAGGGTTTTGGAGACCCAGTACTTC. It specifies CASSPGTSGRVLETQYF.

This clonotype was found many times. The chain couples TRBV5-1 to TRBJ2-3; 7 positions agree with TRBD1. Germline assignment: CDR1 SGHRS and CDR2 YFSETQ. This CDR3 is built from 15 residues. V was clipped by 1 base and J by 1 base; unmatched bases: 3. The CDR3 reads CASSLTGARTDTQYF. CDR3 sequence (DNA): TGCGCCAGCAGCTTGACAGGGGCTCGCACAGATACGCAGTATTTT.

This clonotype turned up a few times. This chain joins TRBV3-1 and TRBJ1-5; 7 nucleotides agree with TRBD1. Per germline, CDR1 LGHDT and CDR2 YNNKEL (reference sequence). This CDR3 spans 14 amino acids. The J segment lost 6 bases and the V segment lost 3 bases, leaving 5 bases of the junction unmatched. CDR3 protein: CASSHDRVGQPQHF. The CDR3 region has the DNA TGTGCCAGCAGCCACGACAGGGTTGGTCAGCCCCAGCATTTT. Full variable domain (rest looked up from reference TRBV3-1 and TRBJ1-5): DTAVSQTPKYLVTQMGNDKSIKCEQNLGHDTMYWYKQDSKKFLKIMFSYNNKELIINETVPNRFSPKSPDKAHLNLHINSLELGDSAVYFCASSHDRVGQPQHFGDGTRLSIL.

This clonotype has only a few counts. V is TRBV12-3 or TRBV12-4 and J is TRBJ2-2, with D hard to call. This CDR3 contains 16 residues. V was pared by 3 bases and J by 0 bases, with 11 bases between. The CDR3 DNA is TGTGCCAGCAGTTTTCGACGGAAATCGAACACCGGGGAGCTGTTTTTT. Its translation: CASSFRRKSNTGELFF.

The rearrangement joins TRBV20-1 to TRBJ2-4; 10 bases line up with TRBD1. There are 17 residues in the CDR3. Germline assignment: CDR1 DFQATT and CDR2 SNEGSKA (reference sequence). Losses at the gene ends were 5 bases for V and 0 bases for J; bases not matched to a gene: 10. The CDR3 here is CSAPRPGQGLAKNIQYF. CDR3 coding DNA: TGCAGTGCTCCGAGACCGGGACAGGGGCTAGCCAAAAACATTCAGTACTTC.

This clonotype showed up just a few times. This chain joins TRBV5-1 and TRBJ2-3; 10 bases match TRBD2. The CDR3 covers 18 residues. The J segment lost 6 bases and the V segment lost 0 bases, leaving 13 bases of the junction unmatched. The V gene's germline CDR1 is SGHRS and CDR2 YFSETQ. The CDR3 reads CASSLVRAASGSLDTQYF. CDR3 DNA: TGCGCCAGCAGCTTGGTGAGGGCGGCTAGCGGGAGCCTGGATACGCAGTATTTT. Looking up the rest from reference TRBV5-1 and TRBJ2-3 gives the full variable domain: KAGVTQTPRYLIKTRGQQVTLSCSPISGHRSVSWYQQTPGQGLQFLFEYFSETQRNKGNFPGRFSGRQFSNSRSEMNVSTLELGDSALYLCASSLVRAASGSLDTQYFGPGTRLTVL.

This clonotype was recorded a few times. The V and J genes are TRBV11-1 and TRBJ1-2; D is unresolved. Germline CDR1 reads SGHAT; CDR2 reads FQDESV (reference sequence). This CDR3 comprises 18 residues. V was trimmed by 1 base and J by 0 bases, leaving 18 bases between them. The CDR3 is CASSLGNKGRPPNYGYTF. CDR3 coding DNA: TGTGCCAGCAGCTTAGGGAACAAGGGCCGACCTCCTAACTATGGCTACACCTTC.

This clonotype was found a few times. The chain is built from TRBV9 and TRBJ2-1; D might be TRBD1 or TRBD2, each matching 5 bases. CDR3 length: 16 residues. V was shortened by 0 bases and J by 10 bases, with 20 bases between the two germline ends. The germline gives CDR1 SGDLS, CDR2 YYNGEE. The CDR3 DNA follows: TGTGCCAGCAGCGTAGACCCCCCGGTTGGGGGAGTAGAGCAGTTCTTC. Translating it yields CASSVDPPVGGVEQFF.

The rearrangement joins TRBV12-3 or TRBV12-4 to TRBJ1-4; the D gene is possibly TRBD1 (5 bases). This CDR3 is 15 amino acids long. The V end lost 6 bases, the J end lost 0 bases, and 11 bases lay between the germline ends. This chain's CDR3 is CASRRGGATNEKLFF. The CDR3 coding sequence is TGTGCCAGCAGGCGCGGGGGTGCAACTAATGAAAAACTGTTTTTT.

The V and J genes are TRBV29-1 and TRBJ2-7; no firm D call. This CDR3 is built from 11 residues. The germline V gene has CDR1 SQVTM and CDR2 ANQGSEA. The germline V and J ends were trimmed by 1 base and 4 bases, with 5 bases remaining between them. The CDR3 DNA follows: TGCAGCGTTGAAGTGGGGTACGAGCAGTACGTC. This codes for CSVEVGYEQYV.

This clonotype has ten or more counts. CDR3 loop: CASSLPGGETQYF. The CDR3 nucleotides read TGTGCCAGCAGCTTACCGGGAGGGGAGACCCAGTACTTC. The chain uses TRBV7-9 and TRBJ2-5, with 8 bases that match TRBD2. Unmatched junction bases numbered 1, after V lost 2 bases and J lost 5 bases. CDR1 and CDR2 from the germline V gene are SEHNR and FQNEAQ (reference sequence). The CDR3 sequence is 13 residues long.